This entry is about one TCR beta chain. What it binds is unknown. The sample comes from a study of neoadjuvant nivolumab and ipilimumab in lung cancer. Study results and limitations: TCR richness and clonality were higher in tumors than adjacent uninvolved lung. Only two of four nivolumab-treated tumors gained richness and clonality by surgery.

The CDR3 length is 18 residues. Generated by immunoSEQ multiplex PCR, the TCRdb table keeps only in-frame clones and is missing some. The sample holds tens of thousands of clones; 89% are singletons and the top ten take about 3.3%. The source was peripheral blood, collected before neoadjuvant nivolumab, alone or with ipilimumab. V is TRBV1 and J is TRBJ2-7; the table's TRBD2 call for D was not verified on the DNA. TRBV1 is a pseudogene segment. This TCR came from an adult with non-small cell lung cancer. The CDR3 region has the DNA TGCACCAGCAGCCAAGAAAGCCCCTATCGTGGGAGGAGCAACGAGCAGTACTTC. Encoded protein: CTSSQESPYRGRSNEQYF.